One and the same sample provided the 8 T cell receptor beta chains below, sequenced in a study of OX40 agonist ivuxolimab in advanced cancers. Sequencing was performed with immunoSEQ multiplex PCR; in TCRdb, only in-frame clones are kept and a portion is missing. The table includes around 90,000 clones, approximately 90% detected once. This specimen consisted of CD4+ or CD8+ T cells sorted from blood, obtained in a trial of the OX40 agonist ivuxolimab. These receptors were collected from an adult with an advanced solid tumor such as melanoma, head and neck, liver or kidney cancer.

This chain connects TRBV28 to TRBJ1-1; a possible D gene is TRBD1 (5 bases). Per germline, CDR1 MDHEN and CDR2 SYDVKM. The length of the CDR3 is 14 residues. V was shortened by 2 bases and J by 5 bases, with 12 bases between the two germline ends. The CDR3 nucleotides read TGTGCCAGCAGTTTAGGGACCGCGAGTACTGAAGCTTTCTTT. Amino acids: CASSLGTASTEAFF.

The chain employs TRBV9 and TRBJ1-2; no clear D gene. Trimming pared 0 bases from V and 8 bases from J, leaving 8 bases between. The germline CDR1 and CDR2 sequences are SGDLS and YYNGEE. The CDR3 totals 12 residues. CDR3 DNA sequence: TGTGCCAGCAGCGTAGGGGTCGTGGGCTACACCTTC. Its translation: CASSVGVVGYTF.

V is TRBV30 and J is TRBJ2-6; D unresolved. V was shortened by 3 bases and J by 4 bases, with 10 bases between the two germline ends. The CDR3 loop spans 14 amino acids. CDR1 is GTSNPN, CDR2 SVGIG, per germline (reference sequence). In DNA form, the CDR3 reads TGTGCCTGGAGCCTCGGTGGCGGGGCCAACGTCCTGACTTTC. Translating gives CAWSLGGGANVLTF.

The J gene is TRBJ2-1, the V gene TRBV7-6, with 7 bases that match TRBD1. CDR3 length equals 15 residues. The ends lost 2 bases at V and 9 bases at J; junction bases unmatched: 10. Looked up from germline, CDR1 is SGHVS and CDR2 is FNYEAQ. Written as DNA, the CDR3 is TGTGCCAGCAGCTTAACGTTGACAGGGTACGGTGAGCAGTTCTTC. Residues: CASSLTLTGYGEQFF.

This clone was picked up one time. This chain connects TRBV7-9 to TRBJ1-1; 7 positions match TRBD1. Germline V CDR1 and CDR2: SEHNR, FQNEAQ (reference sequence). Trimming at V came to 6 bases and at J to 3 bases, leaving 4 bases not matched to a gene. This CDR3 contains 13 residues. The CDR3 sequence: CASSRDRDTEAFF. The CDR3 DNA reads as TGTGCCAGCAGTCGGGACAGAGACACTGAAGCTTTCTTT. Based on the CDR3 plus reference TRBV7-9 and TRBJ1-1, the full variable domain is DTGVSQNPRHKITKRGQNVTFRCDPISEHNRLYWYRQTLGQGPEFLTYFQNEAQLEKSRLLSDRFSAERPKGSFSTLEIQRTEQGDSAMYLCASSRDRDTEAFFGQGTRLTVV.

V and J are TRBV6-4 and TRBJ1-4; D is ambiguous. Germline CDR1 reads MRHNA; CDR2 reads SNTAGT. V was clipped by 0 bases and J by 0 bases, with 5 bases between them. This CDR3 spans 15 amino acids. CDR3: CASSDSRTTNEKLFF. For the CDR3, the DNA is TGTGCCAGCAGTGACTCGAGAACAACTAATGAAAAACTGTTTTTT.

The chain is built from TRBV29-1 and TRBJ2-7, with 9 bases matching TRBD1. Germline CDR1 and CDR2: SQVTM and ANQGSEA. The J segment lost 5 bases and the V segment lost 7 bases, leaving 6 bases of the junction unmatched. This CDR3 spans 12 amino acids. The CDR3 coding sequence is TGCAGCGCTGGACAGGGGTGGAACGAGCAGTACTTC. Amino acid sequence: CSAGQGWNEQYF.

This clone was seen only a few times. The rearrangement joins TRBV6-5 to TRBJ1-2; D call uncertain. Per germline, CDR1 MNHEY and CDR2 SVGAGI. The CDR3 length is 11 residues. Between the trimmed V and J ends, which lost 2 bases and 7 bases, there was a span of 5 bases. CDR3 coding DNA: TGTGCCAGCAGTTACGGGCGTGGCTACACCTTC. It is translated as CASSYGRGYTF.